Reported below is one T cell receptor (beta chain). This sample was included in a study of blood T cell repertoires in COVID-19. About the study: Samples taken during acute and convalescent COVID-19 were collected in the United States, Italy and Spain. Nucleic acid was either cDNA or gDNA, and it came from T cells, B-cell-depleted T cells, or PBMCs.

Recruited during active infection, patients (from Seattle) were subsequently followed longitudinally. Authors' data handling: Quantification of nucleated cells was approximated via reference gene primer amplification. Produced via immunoSEQ multiplex PCR; TCRdb's table is partial and in-frame only. That table is the source of V, J and clone size, and D and trimming were worked out from the DNA. The table lists roughly 60,000 clones, approximately 83% of them singletons. The sequence came from a man older than 75 with COVID-19, enrolled during active disease. The sequencing input was peripheral blood.

The CDR3, as DNA: TGTGCCAGTAGTATTGGGGGCTCTGAAGCTTTCTTT. The encoded protein is CASSIGGSEAFF. V usage is TRBV19 and J usage is TRBJ1-1; D perhaps matches TRBD1 (6 bases). This CDR3 comprises 12 residues. Trimming stripped 3 bases from V and 6 bases from J, with 8 bases between. The germline V gene encodes CDR1 LNHDA and CDR2 SQIVND (reference sequence).